The rows below give T cell receptor beta chains drawn from one sample of a study of blood T cell repertoires in COVID-19. Assay used: immunoSEQ multiplex PCR; TCRdb lists only in-frame clones, some missing. The table includes under 150,000 clones, over 75% detected once. The sample consisted of peripheral blood. The receptors stem from a woman aged 45-59 years with acute or convalescent COVID-19. Both conserved end residues are part of each CDR3. D genes are given only for firm matches. The size field is filled for only some rows; it gives once, few, many or a size class.

cdr3_length: 14
j_call: TRBJ1-2
v_call: TRBV7-3
clone_size: -
d_call: TRBD1
cdr3_nt: TGTGCCAGCAGCAACGGACAGGGTCCGGATGGCTACACCTTC
cdr3_aa: CASSNGQGPDGYTF

cdr3_length: 16
j_call: TRBJ2-3
v_call: TRBV6-2/TRBV6-3
clone_size: once
d_call: -
cdr3_nt: TGTGCCAGCAGTTACCCTGCGGGGCCCAGCACAGATACGCAGTATTTT
cdr3_aa: CASSYPAGPSTDTQYF

cdr3_length: 16
j_call: TRBJ1-1
v_call: TRBV6-1
clone_size: -
d_call: TRBD1
cdr3_nt: TGTGCCAGCAGCGAACAGATGGGACAGGGTTACACTGAAGCTTTCTTT
cdr3_aa: CASSEQMGQGYTEAFF

cdr3_length: 16
j_call: TRBJ2-7
v_call: TRBV7-2
clone_size: -
d_call: TRBD2
cdr3_nt: TGTGCCAGCAGCCGGGACATTAGCGGGGCTACCTACGAGCAGTACTTC
cdr3_aa: CASSRDISGATYEQYF

cdr3_length: 16
j_call: TRBJ2-4
v_call: TRBV7-2
clone_size: -
d_call: -
cdr3_nt: TGTGCCAGCAGCTTAGGAAGCGGTGTAGCCAAAAACATTCAGTACTTC
cdr3_aa: CASSLGSGVAKNIQYF

cdr3_length: 15
j_call: TRBJ1-1
v_call: TRBV18
clone_size: -
d_call: -
cdr3_nt: TGTGCCAGCTCCCGGGGGGATGAGGGCGGCACTGAAGCTTTCTTT
cdr3_aa: CASSRGDEGGTEAFF

cdr3_length: 13
j_call: TRBJ2-1
v_call: TRBV5-1
clone_size: -
d_call: -
cdr3_nt: TGCGCCAGCAGCTTGGGACAAACCAATGAGCAGTTCTTC
cdr3_aa: CASSLGQTNEQFF

cdr3_length: 14
j_call: TRBJ2-7
v_call: TRBV2
clone_size: -
d_call: -
cdr3_nt: TGTGCCAGCAGTGGTGCGGGGGCCCCCTACGAGCAGTACTTC
cdr3_aa: CASSGAGAPYEQYF

cdr3_length: 14
j_call: TRBJ2-3
v_call: TRBV29-1
clone_size: -
d_call: -
cdr3_nt: TGCAGCGCTCCGTTGGGCCCGAACGCAGATACGCAGTATTTT
cdr3_aa: CSAPLGPNADTQYF

cdr3_length: 13
j_call: TRBJ1-2
v_call: TRBV5-5
clone_size: few
d_call: TRBD1
cdr3_nt: TGTGCCAGCAGCCGGCGGGACAGCTATGGCTACACCTTC
cdr3_aa: CASSRRDSYGYTF

cdr3_length: 14
j_call: TRBJ1-1
v_call: TRBV27
clone_size: -
d_call: -
cdr3_nt: TGTGCCAGCAGTTTATATCGGGGGAACACTGAAGCTTTCTTT
cdr3_aa: CASSLYRGNTEAFF

cdr3_length: 17
j_call: TRBJ2-7
v_call: TRBV5-1
clone_size: -
d_call: -
cdr3_nt: TGCGCCAGCAGCTTGGCCCCTGCGGGCCAATTTCCCTACGAGCAGTACTTC
cdr3_aa: CASSLAPAGQFPYEQYF

cdr3_length: 16
j_call: TRBJ2-7
v_call: TRBV5-1
clone_size: -
d_call: -
cdr3_nt: TGCGCCAGCAGCCAAGACCCGGGACTCGGAACGGACGAGCAGTACTTC
cdr3_aa: CASSQDPGLGTDEQYF

cdr3_length: 13
j_call: TRBJ2-2
v_call: TRBV6-5
clone_size: -
d_call: -
cdr3_nt: TGTGCCAGCAGTCGAGCGAACACCGGGGAGCTGTTTTTT
cdr3_aa: CASSRANTGELFF

cdr3_length: 16
j_call: TRBJ1-6
v_call: TRBV27
clone_size: -
d_call: -
cdr3_nt: TGTGCCAGCAGTTTGCAGGGTTCTAGTCATAATTCACCCCTCCACTTT
cdr3_aa: CASSLQGSSHNSPLHF

cdr3_length: 19
j_call: TRBJ1-1
v_call: TRBV3-1/TRBV3-2
clone_size: -
d_call: -
cdr3_nt: TGTGCCAGCAGCCCAGACGAAACAGGTACAAACTATGTGTGGACTGAAGCTTTCTTT
cdr3_aa: CASSPDETGTNYVWTEAFF

cdr3_length: 15
j_call: TRBJ2-7
v_call: TRBV6-5
clone_size: -
d_call: TRBD2
cdr3_nt: TGTGCCAGCAGATATAGCGGGGGGGCAATCCACGAGCAGTACTTC
cdr3_aa: CASRYSGGAIHEQYF

cdr3_length: 15
j_call: TRBJ1-2
v_call: TRBV9
clone_size: -
d_call: -
cdr3_nt: TGTGCCAGCAGCGTAGGGGGCAGGGTCGACTATGGCTACACCTTC
cdr3_aa: CASSVGGRVDYGYTF

cdr3_length: 13
j_call: TRBJ1-3
v_call: TRBV18
clone_size: -
d_call: -
cdr3_nt: TGTGCCAGCTCACTTGGACAGGGAAACACCATATATTTT
cdr3_aa: CASSLGQGNTIYF

cdr3_length: 14
j_call: TRBJ1-1
v_call: TRBV3-1/TRBV3-2
clone_size: -
d_call: -
cdr3_nt: TGTGCCAGCAGCCACGCTACAGGGAACACTGAAGCTTTCTTT
cdr3_aa: CASSHATGNTEAFF

cdr3_length: 12
j_call: TRBJ2-1
v_call: TRBV7-9
clone_size: -
d_call: TRBD1
cdr3_nt: TGTGCCAGCAGCATGACAGGGAATGAGCAGTTCTTC
cdr3_aa: CASSMTGNEQFF

cdr3_length: 16
j_call: TRBJ1-2
v_call: TRBV7-2
clone_size: few
d_call: TRBD1
cdr3_nt: TGTGCCAGCAGCTCCGGACAGGGCTTTACCCTCTATGGCTACACCTTC
cdr3_aa: CASSSGQGFTLYGYTF